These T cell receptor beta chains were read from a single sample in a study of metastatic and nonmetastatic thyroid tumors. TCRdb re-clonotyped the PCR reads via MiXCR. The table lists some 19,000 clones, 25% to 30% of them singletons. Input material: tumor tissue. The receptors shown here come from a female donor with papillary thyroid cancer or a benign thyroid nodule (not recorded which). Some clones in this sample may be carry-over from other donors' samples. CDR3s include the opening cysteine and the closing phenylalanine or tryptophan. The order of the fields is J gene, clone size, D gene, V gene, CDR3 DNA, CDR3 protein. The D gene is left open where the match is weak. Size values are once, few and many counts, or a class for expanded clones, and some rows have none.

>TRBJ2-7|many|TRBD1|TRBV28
TGTGCCAGCAGTTTAAACAGGGGGATCTACGAGCAGTACTTC
CASSLNRGIYEQYF
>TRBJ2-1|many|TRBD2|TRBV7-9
TGTGCCAGCAGCATATGGACTAGCTCGAGTAATGAGCAGTTCTTC
CASSIWTSSSNEQFF
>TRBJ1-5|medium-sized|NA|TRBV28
TGTGCCAGCAGTTTATATCTTCATAGCAATCAGCCCCAGCATTTT
CASSLYLHSNQPQHF
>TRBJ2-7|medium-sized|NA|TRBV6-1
TGTGCCAGCAGCCCCCGCCCAGGGTCAAACGAGCAGTACTTC
CASSPRPGSNEQYF
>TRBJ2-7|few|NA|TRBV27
TGTGCCAGCACCGGGGTCGTCCACGAGCAGTACTTC
CASTGVVHEQYF
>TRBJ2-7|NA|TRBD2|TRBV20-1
TGCAGTGCTCCTATAAGGCGGGGGTACGAGCATTACTTC
CSAPIRRGYEHYF
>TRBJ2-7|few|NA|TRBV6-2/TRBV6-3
TGTGCCAGCAGTTACTCGTTCGAGCAGTACTTC
CASSYSFEQYF
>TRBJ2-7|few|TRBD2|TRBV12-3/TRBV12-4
TGTGCCATCAGTAGGACTATCGGGAGGGCCAGCGAGCAGTACTTC
CAISRTIGRASEQYF
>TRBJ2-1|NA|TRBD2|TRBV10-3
TGTGCCATCAGTGCCGTAACTAGCGGGAATGAGCAGTTCTTC
CAISAVTSGNEQFF
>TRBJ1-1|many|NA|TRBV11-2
TGTGCCAGCAGCTTAGGAGCCGGGTTGAGTAAAACTGAAGCTTTCTTT
CASSLGAGLSKTEAFF
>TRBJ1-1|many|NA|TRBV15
TGTGCCACCAGAGGTTCGGGCAGTCCGAACACTGAAGCTTTCTTT
CATRGSGSPNTEAFF
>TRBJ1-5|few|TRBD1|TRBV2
TGTGCCAGCAGTGGGGGGGGACAGGGGATAGCGACCCAGCATTTT
CASSGGGQGIATQHF
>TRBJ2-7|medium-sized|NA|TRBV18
TGTGCCAGCTCAAAACGACACTCGGACAGCTACGAGCAGTACTTC
CASSKRHSDSYEQYF
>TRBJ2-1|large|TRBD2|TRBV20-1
TGCAGTGCTAGGCCACGAACTAGCGGGAGTTCTTATGAGCAGTTCTTC
CSARPRTSGSSYEQFF
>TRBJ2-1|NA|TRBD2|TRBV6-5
TGTGCCAGCAAGATACTAGCGGGAGATGGGAATGAGCAGTTCTTC
CASKILAGDGNEQFF
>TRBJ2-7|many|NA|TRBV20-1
TGCGGAATAGGGCTACAAAACTACGAGCAGTACTTC
CGIGLQNYEQYF
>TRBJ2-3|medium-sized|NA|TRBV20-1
TGCAGTGCTGTCCCGGGGGCGCGGAACACAGATACGCAGTATTTT
CSAVPGARNTDTQYF
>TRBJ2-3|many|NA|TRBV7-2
TGTGCCAGCAGCTTAGAGGCAGGGACGCAGTATTTT
CASSLEAGTQYF
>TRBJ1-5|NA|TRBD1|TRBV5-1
TGCGCCAGCAGCTTAAATCCTCGGGACAGAGGAAGCAATCAGCCCCAGCATTTT
CASSLNPRDRGSNQPQHF
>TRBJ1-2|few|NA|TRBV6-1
TGTGCCAGCCGCCACACCAAGACTAACTATGGCTACACCTTC
CASRHTKTNYGYTF
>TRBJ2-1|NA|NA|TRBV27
TGTGCCAGCCGAGGTGGAGAGGGCCTCTACAATGAGCAGTTCTTC
CASRGGEGLYNEQFF
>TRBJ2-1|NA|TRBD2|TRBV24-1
TGTGCCACCAGTGATTTCGCCGCGGGAGGGAATGCGAATGAGCAGTTCTTC
CATSDFAAGGNANEQFF
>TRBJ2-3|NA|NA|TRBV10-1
TGCGCCAGCAGTGAGTCGAAGGACAGATCTAGCACAGATACGCAGTATTTT
CASSESKDRSSTDTQYF
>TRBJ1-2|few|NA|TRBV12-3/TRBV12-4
TGTGCCAGCAGTCCAGCAAGGGACATCAGATACTATGGCTACACCTTC
CASSPARDIRYYGYTF
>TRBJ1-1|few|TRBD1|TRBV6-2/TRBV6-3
TGTGCCAGCAGTTACGGGGGGACAGGGGTCGTTGGTGAAGCTTTCTTT
CASSYGGTGVVGEAFF
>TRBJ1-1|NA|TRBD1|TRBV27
TGTGCCAGCAGTGGTGGACAGGCAGTGGGAATAGCCGAAGCTTTCTTT
CASSGGQAVGIAEAFF
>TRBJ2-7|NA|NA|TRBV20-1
TGCAGTGCTAGAGATATGGACGGAGACAATGAGCAGTACTTC
CSARDMDGDNEQYF
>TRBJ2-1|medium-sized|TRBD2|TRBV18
TGTGCCAGCTCACTGACTAGCGGGGGACGTTACAATGAGCAGTTCTTC
CASSLTSGGRYNEQFF
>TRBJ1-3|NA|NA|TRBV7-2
TGTGCCAGCAGCCCGGGACCGAGGAACACCATATATTTT
CASSPGPRNTIYF